These T cell receptor beta chains were read from a single sample in a study of cytomegalovirus exposure and HLA in healthy donors. Produced via immunoSEQ multiplex PCR; TCRdb's table is partial and in-frame only. Among some 150,000 clones listed, around 80% were seen once. Material for sequencing was PBMCs. These receptors were collected from a man aged 35 to 55 in good health and CMV-seropositive. Both conserved end residues are part of each CDR3. A D gene is named only where the DNA matches it firmly. Clone sizes are given selectively: once, few, many, or a class where the clone is expanded.

V: TRBV7-9; D: TRBD1; J: TRBJ1-2; size: few; DNA: TGTGCCAGCAGCTCGGACAGGGTCATATGGGGCTACACCTTC; CDR3: CASSSDRVIWGYTF
V: TRBV7-2; D: TRBD1; J: TRBJ2-3; size: .; DNA: TGTGCCAGCAGCTTAGGAGGGACAGGGGGCGATACGCAGTATTTT; CDR3: CASSLGGTGGDTQYF
V: TRBV19; D: .; J: TRBJ2-1; size: few; DNA: TGTGCCAGTAGTATCTCTCTAGGAGAGCAGTTCTTC; CDR3: CASSISLGEQFF
V: TRBV5-6; D: .; J: TRBJ1-2; size: .; DNA: TGTGCCAGCAGCTTGCGGGGTAACTATGGCTACACCTTC; CDR3: CASSLRGNYGYTF
V: TRBV6-1; D: TRBD2; J: TRBJ2-3; size: .; DNA: TGTGCCAGCAGTGCCCAGCAGCGGGGGGGCACAGATACGCAGTATTTT; CDR3: CASSAQQRGGTDTQYF
V: TRBV5-4; D: TRBD1; J: TRBJ2-7; size: .; DNA: TGTGCCAGCAACTCGGGAGACAGGGGGGACTACGAGCAGTACTTC; CDR3: CASNSGDRGDYEQYF
V: TRBV7-6; D: .; J: TRBJ1-5; size: .; DNA: TGTGCCAGCAGCATGGGCCTCGACGGACAGCCCCAGCATTTT; CDR3: CASSMGLDGQPQHF
V: TRBV4-3; D: TRBD1; J: TRBJ1-1; size: once; DNA: TGCGCCAGCAGCCGCTCGGGACAGGGTGAAGCTTTCTTT; CDR3: CASSRSGQGEAFF
V: TRBV7-9; D: .; J: TRBJ2-2; size: .; DNA: TGTGCCAGCGGCCTTGGAGTTAACACCGGGGAGCTGTTTTTT; CDR3: CASGLGVNTGELFF
V: TRBV7-8; D: .; J: TRBJ2-5; size: .; DNA: TGTGCCAGCAGCTTAGTCTCACTCCAAGAGACCCAGTACTTC; CDR3: CASSLVSLQETQYF
V: TRBV4-1; D: TRBD1; J: TRBJ1-5; size: .; DNA: TGCGCCAGCAGCCAAGGACAGGGGGATCAGCCCCAGCATTTT; CDR3: CASSQGQGDQPQHF
V: TRBV11-2; D: .; J: TRBJ2-7; size: few; DNA: TGTGCCAGCAGCTCCGGGAGTGGCGAGCAGTACTTC; CDR3: CASSSGSGEQYF
V: TRBV9; D: .; J: TRBJ2-2; size: .; DNA: TGTGCCAGCAGACAGGGAAACACCGGGGAGCTGTTTTTT; CDR3: CASRQGNTGELFF
V: TRBV4-3; D: TRBD1; J: TRBJ2-5; size: .; DNA: TGCGCCAGCAGCCAACGCAGGACAGGGGGGAAAGAGACCCAGTACTTC; CDR3: CASSQRRTGGKETQYF
V: TRBV7-3; D: .; J: TRBJ2-1; size: .; DNA: TGTGCCAGCAGCCCTGAACCCCCCGGTTATAGCTCCTACAATGAGCAGTTCTTC; CDR3: CASSPEPPGYSSYNEQFF
V: TRBV28; D: TRBD2; J: TRBJ2-1; size: .; DNA: TGTGCCAGCTCGACTAGCGGGAGGGCACAGTATGAGCAGTTCTTC; CDR3: CASSTSGRAQYEQFF
V: TRBV25-1; D: TRBD1; J: TRBJ1-1; size: .; DNA: TGTGCCAGCAGTGAACTAGACAGGGGGGTTTCTGAAGCTTTCTTT; CDR3: CASSELDRGVSEAFF
V: TRBV27; D: TRBD1; J: TRBJ2-2; size: .; DNA: TGTGCCAGCAGGTACAGGGGCTTGAACACCGGGGAGCTGTTTTTT; CDR3: CASRYRGLNTGELFF
V: TRBV4-3; D: .; J: TRBJ2-7; size: .; DNA: TGCGCCAGCAGCCAAGACCGAGACGGGACCTACGAGCAGTACTTC; CDR3: CASSQDRDGTYEQYF
V: TRBV5-1; D: .; J: TRBJ2-2; size: .; DNA: TGCGCCAGCAGTCTTACAATCGGGGAGCTGTTTTTT; CDR3: CASSLTIGELFF
V: TRBV18; D: TRBD2; J: TRBJ2-3; size: .; DNA: TGTGCCAGCTCACCATGGGGGGGGAGCACAGATACGCAGTATTTT; CDR3: CASSPWGGSTDTQYF
V: TRBV19; D: .; J: TRBJ2-2; size: few; DNA: TGTGCCAGTAGTATAGAAGTCAGCGGACTGGGAAACACCGGGGAGCTGTTTTTT; CDR3: CASSIEVSGLGNTGELFF
V: TRBV7-9; D: TRBD2; J: TRBJ2-2; size: few; DNA: TGTGCCAGCGCCCTAGCGGGATACACCGGGGAGCTGTTTTTT; CDR3: CASALAGYTGELFF
V: TRBV5-1; D: TRBD2; J: TRBJ2-3; size: .; DNA: TGCGCCAGCAGCTCCGCTAGCGGCTCAGGGGATACGCAGTATTTT; CDR3: CASSSASGSGDTQYF
V: TRBV27; D: .; J: TRBJ1-5; size: once; DNA: TGTGCCAGCAGTTCAGGGCACAATCAGCCCCAGCATTTT; CDR3: CASSSGHNQPQHF
V: TRBV2; D: TRBD1; J: TRBJ1-6; size: .; DNA: TGTGCCAGCAGTACCGGGACAGTAAATTCACCCCTCCACTTT; CDR3: CASSTGTVNSPLHF
V: TRBV11-2; D: TRBD2; J: TRBJ2-1; size: .; DNA: TGTGCCAGCAGCTTCGGAGCGGGAGAGTACAATGAGCAGTTCTTC; CDR3: CASSFGAGEYNEQFF
V: TRBV19; D: TRBD2; J: TRBJ2-1; size: .; DNA: TGTGCCAGTACCCTCCCGGGAGGGTTCACTGAGCAGTTCTTC; CDR3: CASTLPGGFTEQFF
V: TRBV7-6; D: .; J: TRBJ1-1; size: few; DNA: TGTGCCAGCTTGGACTATCGGGGGACTACTGAAGCTTTCTTT; CDR3: CASLDYRGTTEAFF
V: TRBV5-1; D: .; J: TRBJ2-7; size: .; DNA: TGCGCCAGCAGCTTAACGGCAGGCTTCTACGAGCAGTACTTC; CDR3: CASSLTAGFYEQYF
V: TRBV6-1; D: .; J: TRBJ2-3; size: .; DNA: TGTGCCAGTAATTTACAGGGGAGGAGCACAGATACGCAGTATTTT; CDR3: CASNLQGRSTDTQYF
V: TRBV7-8; D: TRBD1; J: TRBJ1-2; size: once; DNA: TGTGCCAGCAGCTCAACCCGGACAGGGGGCGCCCAGGGCTATGGCTACACCTTC; CDR3: CASSSTRTGGAQGYGYTF
V: TRBV13; D: TRBD2; J: TRBJ2-1; size: .; DNA: TGTGCCAGCAGCTTAGGCGTGGAAGAGTGGAGCGGGAGGCCGGATAATGAGCAGTTCTTC; CDR3: CASSLGVEEWSGRPDNEQFF
V: TRBV4-2; D: TRBD2; J: TRBJ2-3; size: .; DNA: TGTGCCAGCAGCCAAGACGTCTTCGCGGGAGAGTTTGAAGATACGCAGTATTTT; CDR3: CASSQDVFAGEFEDTQYF
V: TRBV9; D: .; J: TRBJ1-2; size: .; DNA: TGTGCCAGCAGCCCCTACGTGGGGGCAACCCCACATGGCTACACCTTC; CDR3: CASSPYVGATPHGYTF
V: TRBV6-1; D: .; J: TRBJ1-5; size: .; DNA: TGTGCCAGCAGTTTCGGGGGATCTGATCAGCCCCAGCATTTT; CDR3: CASSFGGSDQPQHF